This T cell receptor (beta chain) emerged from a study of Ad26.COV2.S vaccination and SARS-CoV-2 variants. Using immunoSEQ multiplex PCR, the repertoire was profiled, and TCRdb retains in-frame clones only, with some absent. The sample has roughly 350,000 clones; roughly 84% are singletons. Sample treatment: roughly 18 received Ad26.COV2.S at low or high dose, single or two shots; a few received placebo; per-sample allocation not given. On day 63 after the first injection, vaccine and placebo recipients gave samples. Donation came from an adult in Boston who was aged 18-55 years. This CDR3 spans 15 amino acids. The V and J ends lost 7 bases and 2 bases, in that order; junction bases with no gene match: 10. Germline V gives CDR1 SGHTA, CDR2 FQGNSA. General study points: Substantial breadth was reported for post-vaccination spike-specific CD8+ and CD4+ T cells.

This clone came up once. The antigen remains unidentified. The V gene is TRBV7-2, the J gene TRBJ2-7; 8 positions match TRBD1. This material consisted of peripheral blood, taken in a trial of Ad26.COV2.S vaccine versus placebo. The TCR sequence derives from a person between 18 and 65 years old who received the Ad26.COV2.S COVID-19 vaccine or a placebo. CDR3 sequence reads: CASTIGTGGTYEQYF. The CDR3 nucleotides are TGTGCCAGCACCATTGGGACAGGAGGGACCTACGAGCAGTACTTC.